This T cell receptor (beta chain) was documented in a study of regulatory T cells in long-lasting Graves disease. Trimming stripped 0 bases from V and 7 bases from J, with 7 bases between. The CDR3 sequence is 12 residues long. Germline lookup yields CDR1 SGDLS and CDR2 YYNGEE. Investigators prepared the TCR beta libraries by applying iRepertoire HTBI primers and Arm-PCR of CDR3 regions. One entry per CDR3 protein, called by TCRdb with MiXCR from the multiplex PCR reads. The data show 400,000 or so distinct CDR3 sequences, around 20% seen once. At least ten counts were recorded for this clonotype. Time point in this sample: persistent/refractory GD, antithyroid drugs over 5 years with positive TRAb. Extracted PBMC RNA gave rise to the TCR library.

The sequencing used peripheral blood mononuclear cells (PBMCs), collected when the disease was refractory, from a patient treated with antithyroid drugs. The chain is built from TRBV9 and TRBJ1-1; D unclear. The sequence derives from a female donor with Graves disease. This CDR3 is CASSVGVGEAFF. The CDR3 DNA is TGTGCCAGCAGCGTAGGGGTAGGTGAAGCTTTCTTT.